This is a list of T cell receptor beta chains from one sample in a study of a mutant IDH1 vaccine in newly diagnosed glioma. Method: immunoSEQ multiplex PCR; TCRdb's copy keeps in-frame clones and lacks some. In the table there are roughly 50,000 clones, 80% to 85% of which are singletons. The antigens of these receptors remain unknown. Sequencing was performed on PBMCs, taken from a glioma patient whose treatment included an IDH1 peptide vaccine. These receptors were obtained from a man aged 30-40 years with glioma. Both conserved end residues are part of each CDR3. A D gene is named only where the DNA matches it firmly. Size is omitted from some rows. Given values are once, few, many or a class for expanded clones.

d_call clone_size j_call v_call cdr3_length cdr3_aa cdr3_nt
. . TRBJ2-5 TRBV21-1 16 CASSKDSRGYQETQYF TGTGCCAGCAGCAAAGATTCCAGGGGATACCAAGAGACCCAGTACTTC
. . TRBJ2-1 TRBV5-1 14 CASSRTVSYNEQFF TGCGCCAGCAGCAGGACAGTCTCCTACAATGAGCAGTTCTTC
TRBD1 . TRBJ1-2 TRBV4-1 16 CASSQDPWDRGSGYTF TGCGCCAGCAGCCAAGATCCATGGGACAGGGGGTCGGGCTACACCTTC
TRBD1 . TRBJ2-7 TRBV14 15 CASSESGTGYYEQYF TGTGCCAGCAGCGAGTCCGGGACAGGGTACTACGAGCAGTACTTC
TRBD2 . TRBJ2-3 TRBV5-1 16 CASSLVPGLVGDTQYF TGCGCCAGCAGCTTGGTTCCGGGACTAGTGGGGGATACGCAGTATTTT
. few TRBJ1-1 TRBV29-1 15 CSVERAGKGYTEAFF TGCAGCGTTGAAAGGGCGGGGAAGGGATACACTGAAGCTTTCTTT
. . TRBJ2-3 TRBV13 15 CASSLAGGGTDTQYF TGTGCCAGCAGCTTAGCGGGGGGCGGCACAGATACGCAGTATTTT
. . TRBJ2-7 TRBV5-6 14 CASSATGYSYEQYF TGTGCCAGCAGCGCTACAGGGTACTCCTACGAGCAGTACTTC
TRBD1 once TRBJ2-7 TRBV4-1 18 CASSPRRPGQGTSYEQYF TGCGCCAGCAGCCCTCGAAGGCCGGGACAGGGTACCTCCTACGAGCAGTACTTC
TRBD1 . TRBJ2-1 TRBV11-2 14 CASSLLDRHNEQFF TGTGCCAGCAGCTTACTGGACAGGCACAATGAGCAGTTCTTC
. once TRBJ2-7 TRBV15 12 CATSGSGYEQYF TGTGCCACCAGCGGTTCTGGGTACGAGCAGTACTTC
TRBD1 . TRBJ2-5 TRBV5-1 13 CASSLNRGETQYF TGCGCCAGCAGCTTGAACAGGGGAGAGACCCAGTACTTC
TRBD1 . TRBJ1-6 TRBV19 14 CASNPGQNNSPLHF TGTGCCAGTAATCCGGGACAGAATAATTCACCCCTCCACTTT
. . TRBJ1-4 TRBV18 14 CASTTDRSVEKLFF TGTGCCAGCACAACGGACAGAAGTGTAGAAAAACTGTTTTTT
. . TRBJ1-4 TRBV5-1 15 CASSFLGESNEKLFF TGCGCCAGCAGCTTCCTGGGGGAATCCAATGAAAAACTGTTTTTT
. . TRBJ1-4 TRBV4-1 15 CASSQERGEGQKLFF TGCGCCAGCAGCCAAGAGAGGGGGGAAGGGCAAAAACTGTTTTTT
. . TRBJ1-4 TRBV21-1 12 CASSALRKGLFF TGTGCCAGCAGCGCCCTCCGTAAGGGACTGTTTTTT
. few TRBJ1-1 TRBV27 14 CASSSSWGNTEAFF TGTGCCAGCAGTTCGTCTTGGGGGAACACTGAAGCTTTCTTT
. . TRBJ1-6 TRBV6-1 15 CASTGLGPYNSPLHF TGTGCCAGCACGGGTCTGGGCCCCTATAATTCACCCCTCCACTTT
. . TRBJ2-5 TRBV5-8 13 CASSLGSGVTQYF TGTGCCAGCAGCTTGGGGTCCGGGGTAACCCAGTACTTC
TRBD1 few TRBJ1-5 TRBV29-1 13 CSALQGDSQPQHF TGCAGCGCTCTACAGGGGGATTCTCAGCCCCAGCATTTT
. . TRBJ2-2 TRBV7-2 13 CASSFRNTGELFF TGTGCCAGCAGCTTCCGTAACACCGGGGAGCTGTTTTTT
. . TRBJ2-3 TRBV18 15 CASSPPYRNTDTQYF TGTGCCAGCTCACCACCGTATAGAAACACAGATACGCAGTATTTT
TRBD1 . TRBJ1-2 TRBV5-6 14 CASSGTGGTYGYTF TGTGCCAGCAGCGGTACAGGGGGCACCTATGGCTACACCTTC
. . TRBJ2-5 TRBV5-1 16 CASSFDRASGGETQYF TGCGCCAGCAGCTTCGACCGGGCCTCTGGGGGGGAGACCCAGTACTTC
. . TRBJ2-2 TRBV7-9 12 CASSFGAGELFF TGTGCCAGCAGCTTTGGCGCCGGGGAGCTGTTTTTT
. . TRBJ2-3 TRBV6-6 14 CASSHRSLADTQYF TGTGCCAGCAGCCACCGCTCTTTGGCAGATACGCAGTATTTT
TRBD1 . TRBJ1-4 TRBV2 14 CASPRDRNNEKLFF TGTGCCAGCCCTAGGGACAGAAATAATGAAAAACTGTTTTTT
. . TRBJ1-2 TRBV11-2 13 CASSLDRGYGYTF TGTGCCAGCAGCTTAGACAGGGGCTATGGCTACACCTTC
. . TRBJ1-6 TRBV10-3 13 CAISDGVRSPLHF TGTGCCATCAGTGACGGAGTCCGTTCACCCCTCCACTTT
TRBD2 . TRBJ2-1 TRBV2 17 CASSYPTSGGTYNEQFF TGTGCCAGCAGTTATCCAACTAGCGGGGGGACCTACAATGAGCAGTTCTTC
. . TRBJ1-2 TRBV30 11 CAWSISRGYTF TGTGCCTGGAGTATATCTAGGGGCTACACCTTC
. . TRBJ2-4 TRBV5-1 16 CASSLGGGSFRNIQYF TGCGCCAGCAGCTTGGGTGGGGGCTCCTTCCGAAACATTCAGTACTTC
TRBD2 . TRBJ2-1 TRBV7-9 19 CASSLDGAGGPPSYNEQFF TGTGCCAGCAGCTTAGACGGCGCGGGGGGGCCTCCGAGCTACAATGAGCAGTTCTTC
. . TRBJ2-5 TRBV7-9 12 CASSFHRETQYF TGTGCCAGCAGCTTTCACCGAGAGACCCAGTACTTC
. . TRBJ2-5 TRBV6-1 14 CASSEIGREETQYF TGTGCCAGCAGTGAAATTGGGAGAGAAGAGACCCAGTACTTC
TRBD1 few TRBJ1-2 TRBV2 14 CASSRGQGPLGYTF TGTGCCAGCAGCCGAGGACAGGGACCCTTGGGCTACACCTTC
TRBD1 . TRBJ1-2 TRBV5-1 15 CASSSDRGRGYGYTF TGCGCCAGCAGCTCCGACAGGGGGCGAGGCTATGGCTACACCTTC
TRBD1 . TRBJ1-2 TRBV6-5 15 CASRYSGTGYYGYTF TGTGCCAGCAGATATTCCGGGACAGGGTATTATGGCTACACCTTC
. once TRBJ2-7 TRBV5-1 15 CASSLASARSYEQYF TGCGCCAGCAGCTTGGCGTCAGCCCGCTCCTACGAGCAGTACTTC
. . TRBJ1-5 TRBV6-6 15 CASSPDGYSNQPQHF TGTGCCAGCAGTCCGGACGGATATAGCAATCAGCCCCAGCATTTT
. . TRBJ2-3 TRBV27 14 CASSPTGTVDTQYF TGTGCCAGCAGTCCGACAGGCACCGTGGATACGCAGTATTTT
. . TRBJ2-1 TRBV5-1 15 CASSLDGSSYNEQFF TGCGCCAGCAGCTTGGACGGGAGCTCCTACAATGAGCAGTTCTTC
. once TRBJ2-7 TRBV6-6 13 CASSYKETYEQYF TGTGCCAGCAGTTACAAGGAGACCTACGAGCAGTACTTC
. . TRBJ1-2 TRBV20-1 10 CSAHSAGYTF TGCAGTGCCCACAGTGCTGGCTACACCTTC
TRBD1 . TRBJ1-5 TRBV4-1 15 CASSPPGGGNQPQHF TGCGCCAGCAGCCCCCCAGGGGGCGGCAATCAGCCCCAGCATTTT